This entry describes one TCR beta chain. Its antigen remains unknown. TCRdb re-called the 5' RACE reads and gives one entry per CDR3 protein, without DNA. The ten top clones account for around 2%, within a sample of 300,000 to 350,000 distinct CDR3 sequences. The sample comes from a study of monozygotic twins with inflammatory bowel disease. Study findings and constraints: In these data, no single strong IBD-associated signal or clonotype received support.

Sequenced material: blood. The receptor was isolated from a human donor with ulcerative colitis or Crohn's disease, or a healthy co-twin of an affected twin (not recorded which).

CDR3 sequence reads: CASNSPPEEKLFF. The rearrangement uses TRBV11-2 and TRBJ1-4; absent DNA, TCRdb's TRBD1 call cannot be checked. The CDR3 covers 13 residues. Germline-derived CDR1 and CDR2 are SGHAT and FQNNGV.